This TCR beta chain came from a study of Graves' ophthalmopathy and Graves' hyperthyroidism. On the study more broadly: Hyperthyroidism qualified as stable when ophthalmopathy did not develop within 18 months of follow-up. Overall study results and limits: Thyroid clonotypes that were expanded above 0.001 frequency mostly also appeared in blood.

On this clonotype: What it recognizes is unknown.

Diagnostic conclusions were grounded in clinical symptoms, serum thyroxine, TRAb, thyroid ultrasound and orbital computed tomography. RNA transcripts served as template for amplifying TCR beta CDR3 sequences. First-round RT-PCR employed HTBI primers, with a second-round multiplex PCR after it. TCRdb ran MiXCR on the multiplex PCR reads and lists one entry per CDR3 protein. Among 1 million to 1.3 million distinct CDR3 sequences listed, approximately 35% were seen once. The trim removed 4 bases at V and 8 bases at J, leaving 11 bases unmatched. Germline CDR1 reads SGDLS; CDR2 reads YYNGEE. The CDR3 extends over 15 amino acids.

The material sequenced was peripheral blood or thyroid tissue (not recorded which). The receptor was isolated from an adult man with Graves' hyperthyroidism. This chain connects TRBV9 to TRBJ1-2, with 10 bases identical to TRBD1. CDR3 residues: CASSQGGQGVAGYTF. The CDR3 DNA is TGTGCCAGCAGCCAAGGTGGACAGGGGGTTGCGGGCTACACCTTC.